The 23 T cell receptor beta chains below all came from one sample that was sequenced in a study of human T cells and chemical hapten exposure. Time point described: pre-sensitization, week 0. The treatment is: therapeutic diphenylcyclopropenone sensitization with weekly scalp DPC. TCRdb called the RACE reads again in MiXCR, with one record for every CDR3 protein. The table records about 270,000 distinct CDR3 sequences, around 7.3% of them present only once. This specimen was whole blood, taken in connection with sensitization to the hapten diphenylcyclopropenone (DPC). These receptors were collected from a man aged 18-30 years with alopecia areata. Some clones in this sample may be carry-over from other donors' samples.

Concerning this clonotype: An end of the junction does not agree with germline; a read error may underlie this. V gene TRBV6-5 combines with J gene TRBJ2-2; D possibly corresponds to TRBD2 (5 bases). The CDR3 totals 13 residues. Germline V lookup: CDR1 MNHEY, CDR2 SVGAGI. The CDR3 coding sequence is TGTGCCAGCAGCCCTCCGAACACCGGGGAGCTGTCTTTT. Amino acids: CASSPPNTGELSF.

The CDR3 nucleotides read TGTGCCAGCAGCTTCGGACAGGGTCTCAATCAGCCCCAGCATTTT. Translated, it gives CASSFGQGLNQPQHF. The V call is TRBV5-4, the J call TRBJ1-5, with 8 bases identical to TRBD1. Per germline, CDR1 SGHNT and CDR2 YYREEE (reference sequence). CDR3 length: 15 residues. Trimming cost V 2 bases and J 3 bases; bases outside gene matches: 4.

This sequence joins TRBV6-5 and TRBJ1-4; 8 bases fit TRBD1. This CDR3 spans 15 amino acids. CDR1 MNHEY and CDR2 SVGAGI come from the germline V gene. V shed 2 bases, J shed 5 bases, and the junction held 4 bases outside the gene matches. CDR3 nucleotide sequence: TGTGCCAGCAGTTACACGGGACAGGACAATGAAAAACTGTTTTTT. Protein: CASSYTGQDNEKLFF.

The CDR3 region has the DNA TGTGCCAGCAGTTTATTTTCTCGGGCCCTGGGCACTGAAGCTTTCTTT. It translates to CASSLFSRALGTEAFF. V is TRBV12-3 or TRBV12-4 and J is TRBJ1-1, with no clear D. There are 16 residues in the CDR3. The V and J ends lost 2 bases and 4 bases respectively, with 17 bases between them.

This clonotype was observed at least ten times. For the CDR3, the DNA is TGTGCCACCAGTGATTTGTACACAGATACGCAGTATTTT. As protein: CATSDLYTDTQYF. This chain links TRBV24-1 with TRBJ2-3; D unresolved. V was trimmed by 0 bases and J by 2 bases, leaving 2 bases between them. The CDR3 sequence is 13 residues long. CDR1 and CDR2 from the germline V gene are KGHDR and SFDVKD.

This clonotype appeared many times. The chain uses TRBV6-5 and TRBJ2-3, with TRBD2 matching 16 bases. Germline CDR1 is MNHEY and CDR2 is SVGAGI. The CDR3 spans 18 residues. The J segment lost 4 bases and the V segment lost 6 bases, leaving 10 bases of the junction unmatched. CDR3 bases: TGTGCCAGCAGGCGAGGGACTAGCGGGGGGGCTCCCGCAGATACGCAGTATTTT. Translated: CASRRGTSGGAPADTQYF.

This clonotype was picked up many times. This chain connects TRBV5-1 to TRBJ2-3; D tentatively fits TRBD1 or TRBD2 (6 bases each). CDR1 and CDR2 from the germline V gene are SGHRS and YFSETQ. V lost 3 bases and J 6 bases, leaving 17 bases between the germline ends. The CDR3 consists of 15 residues. The CDR3 DNA sequence: TGCGCCAGCAGCTCGAGTCCAGGGGAGGAGGATACGCAGTATTTT. The encoded protein is CASSSSPGEEDTQYF.

Only a few counts were recorded for this clonotype. The chain links TRBV5-1 to TRBJ2-1, with D possibly being TRBD2 (6 bases). This CDR3 contains 18 residues. V lost 3 bases, J lost 6 bases, and 25 bases lay in between. The germline CDR1 and CDR2 sequences are SGHRS and YFSETQ. The CDR3 sequence: CASSSGMGGPSLGNEQFF. The CDR3 bases are TGCGCCAGCAGCTCAGGAATGGGGGGACCCTCCCTAGGCAATGAGCAGTTCTTC.

This clonotype was counted many times. The DNA for the CDR3 is TGTGCCAGCAGGATGGTCCTTGACACTGAAGCTTTCTTT. It encodes CASRMVLDTEAFF. V gene TRBV6-5 combines with J gene TRBJ1-1, with D uncertain. The V end was cut by 6 bases, the J end by 3 bases, with 11 bases between. Germline V CDR1 and CDR2: MNHEY, SVGAGI. The CDR3 has 13 amino acids.

The rearrangement uses TRBV20-1 and TRBJ2-2; no clear D. The CDR3 extends over 16 amino acids. V lost 0 bases, J lost 1 base, and 12 bases lay in between. The germline V gene encodes CDR1 DFQATT and CDR2 SNEGSKA (reference sequence). The CDR3 coding sequence is TGCAGTGCTAGAGATCGGTATCACCAGAACACCGGGGAGCTGTTTTTT. Residues: CSARDRYHQNTGELFF.

This clonotype was seen only a few times. The gene calls are TRBV2 and TRBJ1-1; no firm D call. Per germline, CDR1 SNHLY and CDR2 FYNNEI. The CDR3 contains 11 residues. Trimming took off 2 bases at V and 11 bases at J, with 9 bases between the two ends. The CDR3 loop is CASSEFWEAFF. In DNA, the CDR3 is TGTGCCAGCAGTGAATTCTGGGAGGCTTTCTTT. The full variable domain, completed using reference TRBV2 and TRBJ1-1, is EPEVTQTPSHQVTQMGQEVILRCVPISNHLYFYWYRQILGQKVEFLVSFYNNEISEKSEIFDDQFSVERPDGSNFTLKIRSTKLEDSAMYFCASSEFWEAFFGQGTRLTVV.

This chain links TRBV7-9 with TRBJ1-2; TRBD1 matches at 8 bases. CDR3 length equals 14 residues. Germline loops: CDR1 SEHNR, CDR2 FQNEAQ (reference sequence). V shed 2 bases and J 6 bases; nucleotides not matched to a gene: 5. In DNA form, the CDR3 reads TGTGCCAGCAGCTTAAGGGACAGGTCGGATGGCTACACCTTC. Translated: CASSLRDRSDGYTF.

This clonotype was counted at least ten times. CDR3 nucleotide sequence: TGTGCCAGCAGTTTACAGAGTAACTATGGCTACACCTTC. Protein sequence: CASSLQSNYGYTF. The chain uses TRBV27 and TRBJ1-2; D unclear. Germline CDR1 reads MNHEY; CDR2 reads SMNVEV (reference sequence). V shed 2 bases and J shed 1 base, with 5 bases lying between them. The CDR3 has 13 amino acids.

This clonotype has only a few counts. CDR3 amino acids: CASKQGVETQYF. CDR3 DNA: TGTGCCAGCAAGCAGGGGGTAGAGACCCAGTACTTC. The chain recombines TRBV28 with TRBJ2-5; TRBD1 matches 7 bases. This CDR3 spans 12 amino acids. Trimming at V came to 7 bases and at J to 4 bases, leaving 3 bases not matched to a gene. Germline V gene data show CDR1 as MDHEN and CDR2 as SYDVKM.

Ten or more counts support this clonotype. The chain joins TRBV12-3 or TRBV12-4 to TRBJ1-1, with TRBD1 identical over 9 bases. The CDR3 covers 14 residues. J lost 2 bases, V lost 5 bases, and 3 bases had no gene match. The CDR3: CASSVTGGNTEAFF. CDR3 nucleotide sequence: TGTGCCAGCAGTGTTACAGGGGGCAACACTGAAGCTTTCTTT.

V is TRBV11-2 and J is TRBJ2-5, with D possibly matching TRBD2 (6 bases). CDR3 size: 14 residues. CDR1 is SGHAT and CDR2 is FQNNGV in the germline V gene. Trimming pared 4 bases from V and 2 bases from J, leaving 11 bases between. CDR3 DNA: TGTGCCAGCAGCTCCCGCGGGGAGCAAGAGACCCAGTACTTC. Its translation: CASSSRGEQETQYF.

The table lists this clonotype with a few counts. The chain couples TRBV7-2 to TRBJ2-7, with D possibly TRBD1 on 5 matching bases. The V end was cut by 9 bases, the J end by 4 bases, with 22 bases between. The CDR3 runs 15 residues. Germline CDR1 reads SGHTA; CDR2 reads FQGNSA. CDR3 nucleotides: TGTGCCAGTGCCAACGACGGACACAGTAGGTACGAGCAGTACTTC. Protein: CASANDGHSRYEQYF.

This clonotype appeared a single time. The V gene is TRBV5-1, the J gene TRBJ1-1; a possible D gene is TRBD1 (5 bases). The CDR3 covers 13 residues. Germline assignment: CDR1 SGHRS and CDR2 YFSETQ. Trimming stripped 3 bases from V and 7 bases from J, with 13 bases between. CDR3 region: CASSSGPAGEAFF. In DNA form, the CDR3 reads TGCGCCAGCAGCTCGGGGCCCGCTGGTGAAGCTTTCTTT.

J is TRBJ2-7 and V is TRBV20-1; D gene ambiguous. Germline CDR1 is DFQATT and CDR2 is SNEGSKA (reference sequence). Between the trimmed V and J ends, which lost 6 bases and 2 bases, there was a span of 20 bases. The CDR3 has 15 amino acids. The CDR3 spells CSAHFPRERTYEQYF. The CDR3, as DNA: TGCAGTGCCCATTTCCCGCGCGAAAGAACCTACGAGCAGTACTTC.

The genes are TRBV29-1 and TRBJ1-2; no definite D call. Trimming pared 4 bases from V and 1 base from J, leaving 10 bases between. The CDR3 sequence is 13 residues long. Germline CDR1 and CDR2: SQVTM and ANQGSEA. The CDR3 protein is CSVVQRDNYGYTF. CDR3 bases: TGCAGCGTTGTCCAACGAGATAACTATGGCTACACCTTC.

The chain couples TRBV6-6 to TRBJ1-5; D uncertain. V was trimmed by 2 bases and J by 3 bases, leaving 8 bases between them. Germline CDR1 is MNHNY and CDR2 is SVGAGI (reference sequence). This CDR3 spans 14 amino acids. This CDR3 is CASSYTGNNQPQHF. For the CDR3, the DNA is TGTGCCAGCAGTTACACGGGGAACAATCAGCCCCAGCATTTT.

Only a few counts were recorded for this clonotype. This rearrangement joins TRBV12-3 or TRBV12-4 to TRBJ1-4; no definite D call. The CDR3 extends over 13 amino acids. V lost 3 bases to trimming and J lost 12 bases, with 14 bases between them. This CDR3 reads CASSFAGRSELFF. The DNA of the CDR3 is TGTGCCAGCAGTTTCGCCGGACGGAGCGAACTGTTTTTT.

In its sample, this clonotype was seen a few times. V gene TRBV18 combines with J gene TRBJ2-1; no clear D. V lost 2 bases, J lost 0 bases, and 8 bases lay in between. Germline CDR1 is KGHSH and CDR2 is LQKENI. The CDR3 runs 15 residues. Here the CDR3 reads CASSPRVSSYNEQFF. The CDR3 coding sequence is TGTGCCAGCTCACCAAGAGTCAGCTCCTACAATGAGCAGTTCTTC.